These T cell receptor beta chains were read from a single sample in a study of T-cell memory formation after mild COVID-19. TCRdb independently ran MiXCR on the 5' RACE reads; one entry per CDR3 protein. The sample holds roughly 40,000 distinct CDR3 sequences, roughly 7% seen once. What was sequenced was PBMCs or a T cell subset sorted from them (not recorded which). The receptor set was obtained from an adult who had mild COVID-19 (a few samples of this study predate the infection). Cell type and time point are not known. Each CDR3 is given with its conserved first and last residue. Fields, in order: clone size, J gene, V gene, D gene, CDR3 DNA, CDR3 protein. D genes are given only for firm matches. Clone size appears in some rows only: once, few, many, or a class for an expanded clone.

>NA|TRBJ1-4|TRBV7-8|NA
TGTGCCAGCAGCACCCTTGGGAGCCTAACTAATGAAAAACTGTTTTTT
CASSTLGSLTNEKLFF
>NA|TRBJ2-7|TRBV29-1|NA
TGCAGCGGGGGGGGCGGACAGGGAAACTACGAGCAGTACTTC
CSGGGGQGNYEQYF
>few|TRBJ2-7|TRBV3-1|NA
TGTGCCAGCAGCCAAGTGGCTAGCTCCTACGAGCAGTACTTC
CASSQVASSYEQYF
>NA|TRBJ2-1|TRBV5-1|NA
TGCGCCAGCAGCTTAGCGGGCCTCTCCTACAATGAGCAGTTCTTC
CASSLAGLSYNEQFF
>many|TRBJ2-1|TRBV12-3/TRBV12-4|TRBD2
TGTGCCAGCAGTCACCAACTAGCGGGGGGGCCCAATGAGCAGTTCTTC
CASSHQLAGGPNEQFF
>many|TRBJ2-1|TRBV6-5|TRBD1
TGTGCCAGCAGTCCGGGACAGGGGAGAAAGTCCTACAATGAGCAGTTCTTC
CASSPGQGRKSYNEQFF
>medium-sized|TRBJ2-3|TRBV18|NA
TGTGCCAGCTCAACGGCCCGAAGCACAGATACGCAGTATTTT
CASSTARSTDTQYF
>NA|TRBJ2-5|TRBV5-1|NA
TGCGCCAGCAGCCCCTGGGCAGACCAAGAGACCCAGTACTTC
CASSPWADQETQYF
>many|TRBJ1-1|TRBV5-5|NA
TGTGCCAGCAGCGGGGGCGGCCTCATGAACACTGAAGCTTTCTTT
CASSGGGLMNTEAFF
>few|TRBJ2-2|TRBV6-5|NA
TGTGCCAGCAGTTTGCGACCTGAGAACACCGGGGAGCTGTTTTTT
CASSLRPENTGELFF
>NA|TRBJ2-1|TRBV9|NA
TGTGCCAGCAGCACCCTTGGAGACGTAACCTACAATGAGCAGTTCTTC
CASSTLGDVTYNEQFF
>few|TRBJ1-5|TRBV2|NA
TGTGCCAGCATTAGGGATCGGGAACAGCCCCAGCATTTT
CASIRDREQPQHF
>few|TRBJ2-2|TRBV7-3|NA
TGTGCCAGCAAACCAGGGGAGGTCCACACCGGGGAGCTGTTTTTT
CASKPGEVHTGELFF
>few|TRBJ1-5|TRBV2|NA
TGTGCCAGCACCCGGGACCTCGCCGGTCAGCCCCAGCATTTT
CASTRDLAGQPQHF
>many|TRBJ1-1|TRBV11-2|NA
TGTGCCAGCAGCTTATTACAGGCGGCTGAAGCTTTCTTT
CASSLLQAAEAFF
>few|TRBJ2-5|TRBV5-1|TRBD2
TGCGCCAGCAGCCCAGCGGGGGGCCTGGTGGGAGAGACCCAGTACTTC
CASSPAGGLVGETQYF
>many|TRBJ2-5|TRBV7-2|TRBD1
TGTGCCAGCAGCAACGGACAGGCGGAGACCCAGTACTTC
CASSNGQAETQYF
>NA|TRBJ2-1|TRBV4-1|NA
TGCGCCAGCAGCCACGGGACAATTTCCTACAATGAGCAGTTCTTC
CASSHGTISYNEQFF
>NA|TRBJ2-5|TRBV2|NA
TGTGCCAGCAGTGAAGAGGTGGAGACCCAGTACTTC
CASSEEVETQYF
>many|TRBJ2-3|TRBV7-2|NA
TGTGCCAGCAGCTCTGGAGGTGGGGATACGCAGTATTTT
CASSSGGGDTQYF
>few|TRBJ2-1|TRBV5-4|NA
TGTGCCAGCAGCTTTTTCCCCGGGGAGCGGCCCAACAATGAGCAGTTCTTC
CASSFFPGERPNNEQFF
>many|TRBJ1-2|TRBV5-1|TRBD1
TGCGCCAGCAGCTTACAGGGGGCGGATGGCTACACCTTC
CASSLQGADGYTF
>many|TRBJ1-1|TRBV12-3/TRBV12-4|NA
TGTGCCAGCAGTTTAGCCTCGGGGACTGAAGCTTTCTTT
CASSLASGTEAFF
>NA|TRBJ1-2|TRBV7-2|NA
TGTGCCAGCAGCCATCCGGCGAAGGACTATGGCTACACCTTC
CASSHPAKDYGYTF
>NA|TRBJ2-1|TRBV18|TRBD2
TGTGCCAGCCTTGCCGGGACTAGCGGGAGATCGACCCACAATGAGCAGTTCTTC
CASLAGTSGRSTHNEQFF
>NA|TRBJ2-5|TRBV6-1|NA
TGTGCCAGCAGTGAAGCGGCAGGGCCCCAGGAGACCCAGTACTTC
CASSEAAGPQETQYF
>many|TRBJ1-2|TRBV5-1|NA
TGCGCCAGCAGCTTTTCCGGGGGCGATGGCTACACCTTC
CASSFSGGDGYTF
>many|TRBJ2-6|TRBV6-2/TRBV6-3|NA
TGTGCCAACCATCCGAACATCTTGAGCTCTGGGGCCAACGTCCTGACTTTC
CANHPNILSSGANVLTF
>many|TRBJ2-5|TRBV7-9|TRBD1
TGTGCCAGCAGCGTGACAGGGTTATTCGGGACCCAGTACTTC
CASSVTGLFGTQYF
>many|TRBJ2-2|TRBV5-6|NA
TGTGCCAGCAGCTTGGGTCCAGGGAAGCACGTCACCGGGGAGCTGTTTTTT
CASSLGPGKHVTGELFF
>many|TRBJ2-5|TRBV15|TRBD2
TGTGCCACCAGATCCGGGACTAGCGGGGGGAACCTAGAGACCCAGTACTTC
CATRSGTSGGNLETQYF
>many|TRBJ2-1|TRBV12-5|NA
TGTGCTAGTGGTTTGAATCAGCACAATGAGCAGTTCTTC
CASGLNQHNEQFF
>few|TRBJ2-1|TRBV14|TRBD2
TGTGCCAGCAGCCATATGACCGGGACTAGCGGGAGCAATGAGCAGTTCTTC
CASSHMTGTSGSNEQFF
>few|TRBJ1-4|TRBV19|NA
TGTGCCACCATGAGGGAATTTGGTGAAAAACTGTTTTTT
CATMREFGEKLFF
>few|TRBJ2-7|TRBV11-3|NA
TGTGCCAGCAGCAAAGGAGGAGCCAACGAGCAGTACTTC
CASSKGGANEQYF